Sequencing of this T cell receptor beta chain was carried out in a study of CD4 T cells in relation to SARS-CoV-2 and coronaviruses. General study results and limits: The assay detects memory recall responses, not culture-primed primary responses.

Sorted naive or memory CD4+ cells met CEF peptides for 10 days. In the case of this clone: The antigen remains unidentified.

The J segment lost 5 bases and the V segment lost 7 bases, leaving 18 bases of the junction unmatched. CDR3 length equals 18 residues. Per the germline V gene, CDR1 is MDHEN and CDR2 is SYDVKM. Measured with immunoSEQ multiplex PCR; TCRdb has only the in-frame clones, and not every one. The repertoire holds 43,000 or so clones, with 82% as singletons. The source is an adult with COVID-19. The V and J genes are TRBV28 and TRBJ2-5; 11 bases fit TRBD2. The sequenced material came from naive CD4+ T cells from PBMCs, cultured in vitro. Documented subset: naive CD4+ T cells isolated by negative enrichment. DNA of the CDR3: TGTGCCAGCATCGGCAGGGGTTTCACTAGCGGGAGTCGGGAGACCCAGTACTTC. Its protein product is CASIGRGFTSGSRETQYF.